These 13 T cell receptor beta chains share one sample of origin, sequenced in a study of cytotoxic CD8 clonotypes in ibrutinib-treated CLL. Sequencing used immunoSEQ multiplex PCR; TCRdb keeps in-frame clones, though not all of them. The sample lists some 150,000 clones; 70% to 80% were seen once. The sequencing here drew on PBMCs, taken after 24 months of ibrutinib treatment. These TCRs come from a human donor with chronic lymphocytic leukemia.

This CDR3 is CASSPQGPQPQHF. CDR3 sequence (DNA): TGTGCCAGCAGCCCTCAGGGGCCTCAGCCCCAGCATTTT. The rearrangement joins TRBV6-6 to TRBJ1-5; D possibly corresponds to TRBD1 (6 bases). Germline loops: CDR1 MNHNY, CDR2 SVGAGI (reference sequence). V gave up 6 bases and J gave up 6 bases, with 12 bases separating them. The CDR3 sequence is 13 residues long.

The V gene is TRBV7-3, the J gene TRBJ2-1; D is ambiguous. V was pared by 1 base and J by 0 bases, with 10 bases between. The CDR3 is 16 amino acids. Germline V gene data show CDR1 as SGHTA and CDR2 as FQGTGA. This CDR3 reads CASSLSAASSYNEQFF. In nucleotides, the CDR3 is TGTGCCAGCAGCTTAAGTGCGGCAAGCTCCTACAATGAGCAGTTCTTC.

This clone was seen only a few times. The rearrangement joins TRBV18 to TRBJ1-2; D call uncertain. CDR1 is KGHSH, CDR2 LQKENI, per germline. The CDR3 has 14 residues. The ends were cut back, 2 bases at V and 8 bases at J, with 15 bases in the middle. The DNA for the CDR3 is TGTGCCAGCTCACCAGCTAGGCCCGTCAGGGGCTACACCTTC. Translating gives CASSPARPVRGYTF.

The J gene is TRBJ2-1, the V gene TRBV5-1; TRBD2 agrees at 11 bases. Unmatched junction bases numbered 6, after V lost 1 base and J lost 6 bases. CDR3 size: 16 residues. Germline CDR1 is SGHRS and CDR2 is YFSETQ. The DNA of the CDR3 is TGCGCCAGCAGCTTGTGGGGGACTAGCGGCTTCAATGAGCAGTTCTTC. Residues: CASSLWGTSGFNEQFF.

V usage is TRBV7-8 and J usage is TRBJ1-3; D ambiguous. CDR3 length: 15 residues. Trimming removed 5 bases from V and 3 bases from J, with 14 bases in between. CDR1 is SGHVS, CDR2 FQNEAQ, per germline. CDR3 in amino acids: CASSPGGFYGNTIYF. The CDR3 DNA follows: TGTGCCAGCAGCCCCGGCGGATTTTATGGAAACACCATATATTTT.

The rearrangement joins TRBV29-1 to TRBJ2-2; 9 nucleotides match TRBD1. Trimming at V came to 7 bases and at J to 1 base, leaving 4 bases not matched to a gene. The CDR3 is 14 amino acids. CDR1 and CDR2 (germline): SQVTM, ANQGSEA. The DNA for the CDR3 is TGCAGCGCCCGGGACAGGGAGAACACCGGGGAGCTGTTTTTT. Residues: CSARDRENTGELFF.

This clone appeared a single time. The CDR3 loop is CASSSDRAWEQYF. CDR3 bases: TGTGCCAGCAGTTCCGACCGTGCCTGGGAGCAGTACTTC. V usage is TRBV6-6 and J usage is TRBJ2-7; D is unresolved. The V gene's germline CDR1 is MNHNY and CDR2 SVGAGI (reference sequence). The CDR3 sequence is 13 residues long. V lost 4 bases and J lost 7, with 14 bases in between.

The rearrangement joins TRBV18 to TRBJ2-5; a weak D match, TRBD2 (5 bases). Germline V gives CDR1 KGHSH, CDR2 LQKENI. V lost 5 bases to trimming and J lost 5 bases, with 12 bases between them. CDR3 size: 13 residues. The CDR3 loop reads CASSTTRVETQYF. DNA of the CDR3: TGTGCCAGCTCAACCACTAGGGTGGAGACCCAGTACTTC.

The chain carries TRBV19 and TRBJ2-1; the match to TRBD1 covers 7 bases. This CDR3 spans 14 amino acids. The junction had 12 bases not matched to a gene; V was cut back by 7 bases and J by 9 bases. Germline V lookup: CDR1 LNHDA, CDR2 SQIVND (reference sequence). The CDR3 loop reads CASTRDSSAPEQFF. CDR3 DNA: TGTGCCAGTACCAGGGACAGCTCGGCGCCTGAGCAGTTCTTC.

The rearrangement joins TRBV27 to TRBJ2-7; D might be TRBD2 (6 bases). Germline V gives CDR1 MNHEY, CDR2 SMNVEV (reference sequence). Between the trimmed V and J ends, which lost 5 bases and 9 bases, there was a span of 17 bases. The CDR3 has 13 amino acids. CDR3 sequence reads: CASSPRDWGAQYF. Written as DNA, the CDR3 is TGTGCCAGCAGTCCCCGGGACTGGGGTGCGCAGTACTTC.

J is TRBJ2-7 and V is TRBV5-5; possibly TRBD1 for D (6 bases). The CDR3 sequence is 12 residues long. The V and J ends lost 3 bases and 4 bases respectively, with 8 bases between them. CDR1 and CDR2 from the germline V gene are SGHKS and YYEKEE (reference sequence). The chain's CDR3 is CASSYQGYEQYF. The DNA of the CDR3 is TGTGCCAGCAGCTACCAGGGGTACGAGCAGTACTTC.

This clone came up many times. This chain uses TRBV7-9 with TRBJ2-6; possibly TRBD1 for D (5 bases). The CDR3 extends over 17 amino acids. CDR1 and CDR2 from the germline V gene are SEHNR and FQNEAQ (reference sequence). V shed 0 bases and J shed 2 bases, with 11 bases lying between them. CDR3: CASSLAGRGAGANVLTF. CDR3 DNA sequence: TGTGCCAGCAGCTTAGCGGGGCGCGGCGCTGGGGCCAACGTCCTGACTTTC. The full variable domain, completed using reference TRBV7-9 and TRBJ2-6, is DTGVSQNPRHKITKRGQNVTFRCDPISEHNRLYWYRQTLGQGPEFLTYFQNEAQLEKSRLLSDRFSAERPKGSFSTLEIQRTEQGDSAMYLCASSLAGRGAGANVLTFGAGSRLTVL.

The J gene is TRBJ2-7, the V gene TRBV23-1, with a possible D match to TRBD1 (6 bases). TRBV23-1 is annotated as an ORF whose role is uncertain. The CDR3 sequence is 14 residues long. V was clipped by 5 bases and J by 7 bases, with 18 bases between them. This CDR3 is CASSWGQPFPEQYF. The CDR3, as DNA: TGCGCCAGCAGTTGGGGGCAGCCCTTCCCGGAGCAGTACTTC.